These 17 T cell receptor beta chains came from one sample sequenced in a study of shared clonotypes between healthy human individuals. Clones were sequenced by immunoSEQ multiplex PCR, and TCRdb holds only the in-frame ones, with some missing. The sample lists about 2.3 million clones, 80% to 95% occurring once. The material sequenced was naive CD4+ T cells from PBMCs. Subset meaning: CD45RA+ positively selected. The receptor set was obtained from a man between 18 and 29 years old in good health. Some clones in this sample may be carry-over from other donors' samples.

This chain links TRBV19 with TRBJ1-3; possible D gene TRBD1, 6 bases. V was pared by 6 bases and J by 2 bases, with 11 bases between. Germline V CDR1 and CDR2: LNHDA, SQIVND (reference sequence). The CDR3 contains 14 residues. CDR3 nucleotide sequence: TGTGCCAGTAGCCCAGGACAGACTGGAAACACCATATATTTT. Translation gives CASSPGQTGNTIYF.

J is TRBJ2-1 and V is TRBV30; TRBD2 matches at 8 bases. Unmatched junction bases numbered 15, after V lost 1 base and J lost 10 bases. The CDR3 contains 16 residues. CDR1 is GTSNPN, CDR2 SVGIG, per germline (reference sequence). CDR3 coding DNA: TGTGCCTGGAGTGCCTACCTAGCGGGCCCTCTAGGGGAGCAGTTCTTC. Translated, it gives CAWSAYLAGPLGEQFF.

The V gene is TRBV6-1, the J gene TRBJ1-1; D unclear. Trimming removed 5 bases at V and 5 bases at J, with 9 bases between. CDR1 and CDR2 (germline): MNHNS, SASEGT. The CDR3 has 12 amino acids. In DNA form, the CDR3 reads TGTGCCAGCAGTCCGCATGGGACTGAAGCTTTCTTT. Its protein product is CASSPHGTEAFF.

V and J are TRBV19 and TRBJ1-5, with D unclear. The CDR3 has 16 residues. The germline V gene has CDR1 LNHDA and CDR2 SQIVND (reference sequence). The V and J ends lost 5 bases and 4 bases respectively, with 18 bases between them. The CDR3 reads CASSPHPRQRNQPQHF. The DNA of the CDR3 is TGTGCCAGTAGTCCCCACCCTCGGCAGAGAAATCAGCCCCAGCATTTT.

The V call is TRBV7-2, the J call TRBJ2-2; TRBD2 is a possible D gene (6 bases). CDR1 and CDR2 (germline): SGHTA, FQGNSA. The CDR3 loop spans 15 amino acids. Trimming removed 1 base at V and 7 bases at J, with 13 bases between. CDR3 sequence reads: CASSLGLGASGELFF. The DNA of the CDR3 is TGTGCCAGCAGCTTAGGACTAGGAGCGAGCGGGGAGCTGTTTTTT.

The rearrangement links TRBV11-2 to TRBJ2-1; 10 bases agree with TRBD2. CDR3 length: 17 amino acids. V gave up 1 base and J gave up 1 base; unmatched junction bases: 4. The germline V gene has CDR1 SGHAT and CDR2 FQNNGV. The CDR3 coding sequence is TGTGCCAGCAGCTTAGGGACTAGCGGAAAATCCTACAATGAGCAGTTCTTC. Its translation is CASSLGTSGKSYNEQFF.

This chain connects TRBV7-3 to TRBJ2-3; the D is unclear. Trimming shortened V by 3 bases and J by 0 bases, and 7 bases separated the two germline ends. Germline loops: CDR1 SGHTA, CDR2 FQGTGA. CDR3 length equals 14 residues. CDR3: CASSFQTSTDTQYF. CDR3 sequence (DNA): TGTGCCAGCAGCTTCCAGACTAGCACAGATACGCAGTATTTT.

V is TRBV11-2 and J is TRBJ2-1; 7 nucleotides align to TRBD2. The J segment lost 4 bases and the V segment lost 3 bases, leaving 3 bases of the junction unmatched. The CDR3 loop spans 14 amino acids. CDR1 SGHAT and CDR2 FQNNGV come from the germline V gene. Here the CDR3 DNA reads TGTGCCAGCAGCTTTCGTAGCGGGTACAATGAGCAGTTCTTC. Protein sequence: CASSFRSGYNEQFF.

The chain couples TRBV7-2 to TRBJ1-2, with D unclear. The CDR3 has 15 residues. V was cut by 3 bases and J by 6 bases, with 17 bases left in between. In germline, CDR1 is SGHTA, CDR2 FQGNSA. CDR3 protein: CASSLERTGVHGYTF. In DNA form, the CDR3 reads TGTGCCAGCAGCTTGGAAAGGACGGGAGTTCATGGCTACACCTTC.

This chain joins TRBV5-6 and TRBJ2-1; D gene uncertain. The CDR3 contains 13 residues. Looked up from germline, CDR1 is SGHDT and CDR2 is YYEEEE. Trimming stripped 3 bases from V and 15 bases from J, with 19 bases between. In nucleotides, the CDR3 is TGTGCCAGCAGCTCTTACGAGGCCCCGGTCCGGTTCTTC. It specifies CASSSYEAPVRFF. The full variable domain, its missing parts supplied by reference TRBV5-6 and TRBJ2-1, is DAGVTQSPTHLIKTRGQQVTLRCSPKSGHDTVSWYQQALGQGPQFIFQYYEEEERQRGNFPDRFSGHQFPNYSSELNVNALLLGDSALYLCASSSYEAPVRFFGPGTRLTVL.

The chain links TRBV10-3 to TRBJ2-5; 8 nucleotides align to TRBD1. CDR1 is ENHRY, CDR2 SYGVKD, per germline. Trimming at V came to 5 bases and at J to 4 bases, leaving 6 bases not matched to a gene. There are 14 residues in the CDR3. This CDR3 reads CAISQGALGETQYF. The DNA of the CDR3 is TGTGCCATCAGTCAGGGGGCGCTTGGAGAGACCCAGTACTTC.

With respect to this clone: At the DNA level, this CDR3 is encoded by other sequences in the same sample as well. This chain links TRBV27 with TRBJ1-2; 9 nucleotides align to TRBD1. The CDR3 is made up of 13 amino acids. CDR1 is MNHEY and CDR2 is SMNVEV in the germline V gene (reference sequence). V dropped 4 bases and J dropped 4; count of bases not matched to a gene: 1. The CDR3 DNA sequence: TGTGCCAGCAGTTCGACAGGGGGCTATGGCTACACCTTC. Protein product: CASSSTGGYGYTF.

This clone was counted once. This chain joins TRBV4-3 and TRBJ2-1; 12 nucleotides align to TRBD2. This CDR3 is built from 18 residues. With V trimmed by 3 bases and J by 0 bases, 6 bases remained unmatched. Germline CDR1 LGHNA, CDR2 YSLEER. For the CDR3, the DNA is TGCGCCAGCAGCCAGGGACTAGCGGGCCCTACCTCCTACAATGAGCAGTTCTTC. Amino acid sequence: CASSQGLAGPTSYNEQFF.

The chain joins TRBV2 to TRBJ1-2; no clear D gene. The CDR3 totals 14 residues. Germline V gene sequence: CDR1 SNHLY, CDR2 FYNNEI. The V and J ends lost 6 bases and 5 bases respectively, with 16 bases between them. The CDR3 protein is CASSLINALYGYTF. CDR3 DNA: TGTGCCAGCAGCCTTATCAATGCCCTATATGGCTACACCTTC.

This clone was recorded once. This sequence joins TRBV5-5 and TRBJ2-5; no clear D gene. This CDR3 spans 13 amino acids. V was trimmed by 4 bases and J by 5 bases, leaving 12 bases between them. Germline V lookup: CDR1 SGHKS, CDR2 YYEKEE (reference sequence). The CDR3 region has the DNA TGTGCCAGCAGCCGGGTACCCCGGGAGACCCAGTACTTC. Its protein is CASSRVPRETQYF.

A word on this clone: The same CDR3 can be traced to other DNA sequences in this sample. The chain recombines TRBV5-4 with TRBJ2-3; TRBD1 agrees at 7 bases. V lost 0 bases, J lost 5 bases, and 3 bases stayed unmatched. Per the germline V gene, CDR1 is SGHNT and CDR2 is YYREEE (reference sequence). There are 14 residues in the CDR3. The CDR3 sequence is CASSLGQGEDTQYF. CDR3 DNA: TGTGCCAGCAGCTTGGGGCAGGGGGAAGATACGCAGTATTTT.

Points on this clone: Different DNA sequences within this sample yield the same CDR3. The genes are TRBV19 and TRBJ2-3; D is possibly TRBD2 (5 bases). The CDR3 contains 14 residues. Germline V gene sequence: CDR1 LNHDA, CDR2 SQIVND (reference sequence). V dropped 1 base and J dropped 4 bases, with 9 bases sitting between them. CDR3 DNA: TGTGCCAGTAGTATAGTTCGGGGTTCAGATACGCAGTATTTT. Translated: CASSIVRGSDTQYF.